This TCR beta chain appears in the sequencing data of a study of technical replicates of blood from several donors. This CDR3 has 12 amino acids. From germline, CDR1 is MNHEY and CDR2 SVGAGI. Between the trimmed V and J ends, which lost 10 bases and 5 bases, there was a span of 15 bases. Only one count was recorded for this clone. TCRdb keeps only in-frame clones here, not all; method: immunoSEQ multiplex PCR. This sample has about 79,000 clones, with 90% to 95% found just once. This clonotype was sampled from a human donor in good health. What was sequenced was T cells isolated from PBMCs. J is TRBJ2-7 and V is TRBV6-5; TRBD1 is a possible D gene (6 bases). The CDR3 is CATTQGFHEQYF. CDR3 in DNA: TGTGCCACTACCCAGGGGTTCCACGAGCAGTACTTC.